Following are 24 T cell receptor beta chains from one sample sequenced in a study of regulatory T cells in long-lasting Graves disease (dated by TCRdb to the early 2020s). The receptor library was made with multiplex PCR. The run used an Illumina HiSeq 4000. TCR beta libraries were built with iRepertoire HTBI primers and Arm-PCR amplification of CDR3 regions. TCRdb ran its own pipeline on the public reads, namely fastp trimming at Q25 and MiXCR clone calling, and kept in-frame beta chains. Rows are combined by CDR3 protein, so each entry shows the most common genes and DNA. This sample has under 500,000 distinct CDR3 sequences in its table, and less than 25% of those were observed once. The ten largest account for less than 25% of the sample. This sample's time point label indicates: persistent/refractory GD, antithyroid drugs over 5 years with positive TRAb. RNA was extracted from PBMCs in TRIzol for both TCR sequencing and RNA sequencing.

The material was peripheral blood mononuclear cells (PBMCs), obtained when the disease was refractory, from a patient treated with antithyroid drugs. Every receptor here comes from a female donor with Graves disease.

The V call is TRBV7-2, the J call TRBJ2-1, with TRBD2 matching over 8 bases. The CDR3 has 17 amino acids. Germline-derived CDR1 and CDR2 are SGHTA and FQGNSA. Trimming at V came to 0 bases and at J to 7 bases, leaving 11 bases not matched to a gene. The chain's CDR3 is CASSLAPSGRAGNEQFF. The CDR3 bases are TGTGCCAGCAGCTTAGCGCCATCCGGGAGGGCCGGGAATGAGCAGTTCTTC.

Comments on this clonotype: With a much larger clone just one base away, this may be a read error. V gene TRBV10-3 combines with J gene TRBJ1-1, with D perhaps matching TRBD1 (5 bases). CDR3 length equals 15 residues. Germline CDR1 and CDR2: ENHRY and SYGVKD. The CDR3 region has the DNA TGTGTCATCAGTGATGGGGGAAAATCGGTTACTGAAGCTTTCTTT. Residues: CVISDGGKSVTEAFF.

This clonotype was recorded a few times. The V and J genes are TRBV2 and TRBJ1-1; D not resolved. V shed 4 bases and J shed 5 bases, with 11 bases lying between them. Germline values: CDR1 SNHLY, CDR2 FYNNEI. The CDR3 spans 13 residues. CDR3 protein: CASSARVLTEAFF. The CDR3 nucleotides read TGTGCCAGCAGTGCGCGGGTTTTAACTGAAGCTTTCTTT.

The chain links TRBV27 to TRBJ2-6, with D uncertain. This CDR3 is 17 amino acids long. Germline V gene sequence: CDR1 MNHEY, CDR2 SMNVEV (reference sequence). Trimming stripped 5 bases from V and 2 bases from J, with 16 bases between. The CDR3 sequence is CASSPPPTLPGANVLTF. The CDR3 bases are TGTGCCAGCAGTCCGCCACCTACTTTGCCTGGGGCCAACGTCCTGACTTTC.

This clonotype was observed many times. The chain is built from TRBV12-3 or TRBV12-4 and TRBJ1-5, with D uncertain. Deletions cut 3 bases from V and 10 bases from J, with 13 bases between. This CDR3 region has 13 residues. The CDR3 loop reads CASSLSLGGPQHF. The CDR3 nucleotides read TGTGCCAGCAGTTTGTCATTAGGAGGACCCCAGCATTTT.

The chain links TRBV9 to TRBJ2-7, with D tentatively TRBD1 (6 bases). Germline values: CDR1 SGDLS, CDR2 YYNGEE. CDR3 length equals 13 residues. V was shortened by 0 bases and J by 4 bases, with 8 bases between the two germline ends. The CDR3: CASSVATGYEQYF. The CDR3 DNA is TGTGCCAGCAGCGTAGCGACAGGTTACGAGCAGTACTTC. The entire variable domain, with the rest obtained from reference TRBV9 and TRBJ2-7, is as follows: DSGVTQTPKHLITATGQRVTLRCSPRSGDLSVYWYQQSLDQGLQFLIQYYNGEERAKGNILERFSAQQFPDLHSELNLSSLELGDSALYFCASSVATGYEQYFGPGTRLTVT.

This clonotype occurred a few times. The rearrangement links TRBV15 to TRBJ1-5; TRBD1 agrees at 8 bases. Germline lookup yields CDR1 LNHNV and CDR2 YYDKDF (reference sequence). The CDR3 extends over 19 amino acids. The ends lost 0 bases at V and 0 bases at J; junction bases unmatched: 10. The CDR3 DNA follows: TGTGCCACCAGCAGAGATCTGACAGGGGCCGGGATTAGCAATCAGCCCCAGCATTTT. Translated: CATSRDLTGAGISNQPQHF.

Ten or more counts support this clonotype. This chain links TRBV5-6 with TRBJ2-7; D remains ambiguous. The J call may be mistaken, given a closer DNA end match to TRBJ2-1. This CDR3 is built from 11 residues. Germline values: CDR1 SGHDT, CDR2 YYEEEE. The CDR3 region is CASSTYYEQFF. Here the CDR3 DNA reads TGTGCCAGCAGCACCTACTACGAGCAGTTCTTC.

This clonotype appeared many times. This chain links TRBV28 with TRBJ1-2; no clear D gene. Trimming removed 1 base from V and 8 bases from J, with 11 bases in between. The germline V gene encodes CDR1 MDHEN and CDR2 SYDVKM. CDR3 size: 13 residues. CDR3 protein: CASSLFSAGGYTF. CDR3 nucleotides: TGTGCCAGCAGTTTATTTTCAGCGGGCGGCTACACCTTC.

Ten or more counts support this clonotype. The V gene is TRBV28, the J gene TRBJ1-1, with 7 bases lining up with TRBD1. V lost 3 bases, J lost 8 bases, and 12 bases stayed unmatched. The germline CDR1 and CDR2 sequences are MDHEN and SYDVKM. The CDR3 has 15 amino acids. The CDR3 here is CASSFPLNRGPEAFF. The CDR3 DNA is TGTGCCAGCAGTTTCCCACTCAACAGGGGTCCAGAAGCTTTCTTT.

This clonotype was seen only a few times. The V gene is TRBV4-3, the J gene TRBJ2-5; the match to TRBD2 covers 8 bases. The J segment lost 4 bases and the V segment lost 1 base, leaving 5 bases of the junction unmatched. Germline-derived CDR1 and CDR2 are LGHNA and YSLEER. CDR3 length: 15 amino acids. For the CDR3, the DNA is TGCGCCAGCAGCCAAGCTGCGAGCGGGAGAGAGACCCAGTACTTC. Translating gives CASSQAASGRETQYF.

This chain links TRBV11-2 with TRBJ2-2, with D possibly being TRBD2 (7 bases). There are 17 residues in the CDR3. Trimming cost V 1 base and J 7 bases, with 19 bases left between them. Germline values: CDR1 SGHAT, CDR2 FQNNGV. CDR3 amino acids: CASSLVMGGRSGGELFF. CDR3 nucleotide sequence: TGTGCCAGCAGCTTAGTGATGGGGGGGCGCTCCGGCGGGGAGCTGTTTTTT.

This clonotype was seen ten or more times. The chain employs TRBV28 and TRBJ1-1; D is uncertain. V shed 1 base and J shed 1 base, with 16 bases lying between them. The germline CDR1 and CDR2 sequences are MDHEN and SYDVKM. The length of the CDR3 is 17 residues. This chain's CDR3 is CASSLLGRGGQNTEAFF. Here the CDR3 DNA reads TGTGCCAGCAGTTTATTGGGTCGTGGAGGTCAGAACACTGAAGCTTTCTTT.

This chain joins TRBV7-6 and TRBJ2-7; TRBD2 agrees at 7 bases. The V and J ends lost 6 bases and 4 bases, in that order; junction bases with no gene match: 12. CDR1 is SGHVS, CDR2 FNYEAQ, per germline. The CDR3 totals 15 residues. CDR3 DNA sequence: TGTGCCAGCAGTCCGGCCCTAGCGGAGGTATACGAGCAGTACTTC. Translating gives CASSPALAEVYEQYF.

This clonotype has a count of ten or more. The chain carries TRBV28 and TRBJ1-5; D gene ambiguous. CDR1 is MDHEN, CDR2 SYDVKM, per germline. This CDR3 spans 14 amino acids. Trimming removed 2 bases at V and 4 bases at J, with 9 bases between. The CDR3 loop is CASSLRRLNQPQHF. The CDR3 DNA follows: TGTGCCAGCAGTTTAAGGCGGCTTAATCAGCCCCAGCATTTT.

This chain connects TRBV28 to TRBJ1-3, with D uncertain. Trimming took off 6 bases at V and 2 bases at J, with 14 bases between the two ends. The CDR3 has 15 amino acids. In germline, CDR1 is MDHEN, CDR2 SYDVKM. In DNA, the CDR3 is TGTGCCAGCAGCTCGAGGGTGATGACTGGAAACACCATATATTTT. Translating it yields CASSSRVMTGNTIYF.

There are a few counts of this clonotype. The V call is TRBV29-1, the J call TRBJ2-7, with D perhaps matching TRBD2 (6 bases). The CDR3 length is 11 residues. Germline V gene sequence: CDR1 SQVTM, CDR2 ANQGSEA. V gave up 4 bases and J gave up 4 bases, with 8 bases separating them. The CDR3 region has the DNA TGCAGCGTTGTTCGGGGGTACGAGCAGTACTTC. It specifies CSVVRGYEQYF.

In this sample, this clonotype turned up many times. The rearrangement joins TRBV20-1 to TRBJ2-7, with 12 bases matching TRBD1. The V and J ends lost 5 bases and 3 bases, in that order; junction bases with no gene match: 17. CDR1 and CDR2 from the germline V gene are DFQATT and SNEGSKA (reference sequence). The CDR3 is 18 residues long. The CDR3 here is CSADLPGQGAGAYYEQYF. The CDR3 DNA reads TGCAGTGCTGACTTGCCGGGACAGGGGGCGGGCGCCTACTACGAGCAGTACTTC.

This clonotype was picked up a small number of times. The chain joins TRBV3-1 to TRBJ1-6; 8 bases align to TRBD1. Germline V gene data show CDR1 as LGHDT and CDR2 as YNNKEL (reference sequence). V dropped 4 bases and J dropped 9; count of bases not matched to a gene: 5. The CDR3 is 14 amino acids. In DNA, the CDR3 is TGTGCCAGCAGCCCGGACAGGGTGGCTTCACCCCTCCACTTT. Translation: CASSPDRVASPLHF.

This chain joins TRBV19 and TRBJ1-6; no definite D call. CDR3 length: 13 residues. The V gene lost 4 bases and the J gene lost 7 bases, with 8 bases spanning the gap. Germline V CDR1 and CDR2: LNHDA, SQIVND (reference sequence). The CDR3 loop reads CASSSKGNSPLHF. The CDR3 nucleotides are TGTGCCAGTAGTAGCAAGGGAAATTCACCCCTCCACTTT.

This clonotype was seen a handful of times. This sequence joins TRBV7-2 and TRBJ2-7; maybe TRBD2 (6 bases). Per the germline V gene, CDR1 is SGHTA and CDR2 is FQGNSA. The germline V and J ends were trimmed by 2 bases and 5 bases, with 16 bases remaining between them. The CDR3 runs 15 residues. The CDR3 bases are TGTGCCAGCAGCTTAAAGGCGGGACGTGACCACGAGCAGTACTTC. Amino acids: CASSLKAGRDHEQYF.

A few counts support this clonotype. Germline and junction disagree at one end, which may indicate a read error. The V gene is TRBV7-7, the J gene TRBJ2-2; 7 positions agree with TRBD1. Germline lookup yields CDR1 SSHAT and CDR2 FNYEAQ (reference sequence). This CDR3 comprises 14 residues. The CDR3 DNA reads TGTGCTAGCAGCCCGACAGGGTTTGGCGGGGAGCTGTTTTTT. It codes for CASSPTGFGGELFF.

CDR3 in amino acids: CASSPAGGPDTQYF. In DNA, the CDR3 is TGTGCCAGCTCACCCGCGGGAGGCCCAGATACGCAGTATTTT. The gene calls are TRBV18 and TRBJ2-3; TRBD2 agrees at 8 bases. The junction had 3 bases not matched to a gene; V was cut back by 3 bases and J by 4 bases. CDR3 length: 14 residues. The germline CDR1 and CDR2 sequences are KGHSH and LQKENI.

This CDR3 reads CASMNRGLVQPQHF. The CDR3 DNA follows: TGTGCCAGTATGAACAGGGGGCTTGTTCAGCCCCAGCATTTT. V is TRBV19 and J is TRBJ1-5, with 9 bases lining up with TRBD1. The CDR3 is 14 amino acids. The V segment lost 7 bases and the J segment 6 bases; nucleotides outside the gene matches: 7. CDR1 is LNHDA and CDR2 is SQIVND in the germline V gene (reference sequence).